This TCR beta chain originates from a study of shared clonotypes between healthy human individuals. Study details: CD8 memory received one plate per donor, CD8 naive two, CD4 memory three and CD4 naive three.

All the donors were Caucasian adults who lived in Nashville, Tennessee. Whole-study results and caveats: Sharing across a few donors was seen in 4% to 6.5% of naive CD4 clonotypes.

A word on this clone: Its specificity is not known.

CDR1 and CDR2 from the germline V gene are KGHSH and LQKENI. Trimming removed 0 bases at V and 4 bases at J, with 15 bases between. The CDR3 runs to 16 residues. The protocol was immunoSEQ multiplex PCR, while the TCRdb copy is restricted to in-frame clones and leaves out a portion. The sample has about 640,000 clones; 72% are singletons. This sequence joins TRBV18 and TRBJ1-2; D is ambiguous. The sequence derives from a woman aged 30 to 39 in good health. The sequenced material came from memory CD4+ T cells sorted from blood. Subset indicated: CD45RA-negative fraction. The chain's CDR3 is CASSPPGPLGAYGYTF. As DNA, the CDR3 is TGTGCCAGCTCACCACCTGGACCCTTAGGCGCCTATGGCTACACCTTC.